The T cell receptor beta chain under discussion was sequenced for a study of shared clonotypes between healthy human individuals. Study results and caveats: Against clonotypes common to all four donors, non-shared ones had lower generation probabilities.

CDR3 size: 15 residues. The germline CDR1 and CDR2 sequences are SGHRS and YFSETQ. V was cut by 0 bases and J by 0 bases, with 7 bases left in between. The donor cohort consisted entirely of Caucasian adults residing in Nashville, Tennessee. Several immunoSEQ 96-well plates shared each subset's DNA, each plate a replicate. Assay: immunoSEQ multiplex PCR; the TCRdb copy retains only in-frame clones and omits some. This sample yields 650,000 to 800,000 clones, of which approximately 77% are seen a single time; over 1.5% belongs to the top ten. This clone showed up many times. The antigen is unknown. The same CDR3 arises from other DNA sequences in this sample as well.

This TCR derives from a woman in her 30s in good health. The sequencing input was memory CD4+ T cells sorted from blood. Subset indicated: CD45RA-negative fraction. The chain couples TRBV5-1 to TRBJ2-1; maybe TRBD1 (5 bases). This CDR3 is CASSLDRSSYNEQFF. CDR3 nucleotide sequence: TGCGCCAGCAGCTTGGACAGGAGCTCCTACAATGAGCAGTTCTTC.